Below, 26 T cell receptor beta chains from the same sample are listed, as sequenced in a study of shared clonotypes between healthy human individuals. Sequencing was performed with immunoSEQ multiplex PCR; in TCRdb, only in-frame clones are kept and a portion is missing. The table includes approximately 2,200,000 clones, 90% to 95% detected once. CD8 cells regarded as naive lacked CD45RO, were positively chosen for CCR7, and omitted terminally differentiated effector memory CD45RA+ cells. The sequenced sample was naive CD8+ T cells from PBMCs. All receptors derive from a man between 18 and 35 years old in good health. Some clones in this sample may be carry-over from other donors' samples.

As regards this clone: An end of the junction does not agree with germline; a read error may underlie this. The rearrangement links TRBV4-1 to TRBJ2-7; 7 bases line up with TRBD1. CDR1 and CDR2 (germline): MGHRA, YSYEKL. This CDR3 comprises 15 residues. CDR3 DNA: TGCGCCAGCAGCCAAATGAGGGACAGCTCCTACGGGCAGTACTTC. Protein sequence: CASSQMRDSSYGQYF.

The CDR3 here is CASSLQGDFGYTF. CDR3 DNA sequence: TGTGCCAGCAGCCTCCAGGGTGACTTTGGCTACACCTTC. The genes are TRBV27 and TRBJ1-2, with D perhaps TRBD1 (5 bases). Germline lookup yields CDR1 MNHEY and CDR2 SMNVEV (reference sequence). The CDR3 is 13 amino acids. Deletions cut 6 bases from V and 7 bases from J, with 15 bases between.

As concerns this clone: Other DNA sequences in the same sample also yield this CDR3. The V and J genes are TRBV9 and TRBJ2-2; no reliable D call. The germline V gene encodes CDR1 SGDLS and CDR2 YYNGEE. CDR3 length: 14 residues. The V end lost 1 base, the J end lost 1 base, and 5 bases lay between the germline ends. The CDR3 region is CASSVFQNTGELFF. The CDR3 DNA follows: TGTGCCAGCAGCGTATTCCAGAACACCGGGGAGCTGTTTTTT.

This chain links TRBV7-9 with TRBJ2-2; 9 bases are a match to TRBD2. This CDR3 is 15 amino acids long. V shed 5 bases, J shed 5 bases, and the junction held 6 bases outside the gene matches. The germline V gene has CDR1 SEHNR and CDR2 FQNEAQ (reference sequence). This CDR3 reads CASSRGGDRTGELFF. The CDR3 region has the DNA TGTGCCAGCAGCCGCGGGGGGGACCGAACCGGGGAGCTGTTTTTT.

The chain recombines TRBV27 with TRBJ2-1; tentative D call: TRBD2 (6 bases). The CDR3 covers 13 residues. Germline CDR1 and CDR2: MNHEY and SMNVEV (reference sequence). The V end lost 7 bases, the J end lost 7 bases, and 14 bases lay between the germline ends. The CDR3 bases are TGTGCCAGCAAGGCGGGGCGGTGGAATGAGCAGTTCTTC. It specifies CASKAGRWNEQFF.

The chain couples TRBV2 to TRBJ2-1; 7 nucleotides match TRBD2. CDR3 length: 17 residues. Germline assignment: CDR1 SNHLY and CDR2 FYNNEI. V shed 4 bases, J shed 4 bases, and the junction held 13 bases outside the gene matches. CDR3 amino acids: CASSVRGPGLPYNEQFF. The CDR3 DNA sequence: TGTGCCAGCAGTGTTAGGGGACCGGGACTACCATACAATGAGCAGTTCTTC.

This rearrangement joins TRBV4-1 to TRBJ2-4; the D call may be TRBD1 or TRBD2 (5 bases each). This CDR3 region has 14 residues. The V and J ends lost 0 bases and 9 bases respectively, with 12 bases between them. Germline CDR1 MGHRA, CDR2 YSYEKL. The CDR3 loop reads CASSQDGRAGIQYF. The CDR3, as DNA: TGCGCCAGCAGCCAAGACGGCAGGGCGGGCATTCAGTACTTC.

This chain uses TRBV27 with TRBJ2-1; D possibly corresponds to TRBD1 (5 bases). The CDR3 length is 15 residues. V lost 10 bases, J lost 8 bases, and 24 bases lay in between. The germline V gene encodes CDR1 MNHEY and CDR2 SMNVEV (reference sequence). In DNA, the CDR3 is TGTGCCACCAGACTGAAGGGGTTTGGGATCTATGAGCAGTTCTTC. Encoded protein: CATRLKGFGIYEQFF.

The V gene is TRBV9, the J gene TRBJ2-5; 12 bases match TRBD2. The length of the CDR3 is 17 residues. The ends lost 3 bases at V and 4 bases at J; junction bases unmatched: 10. Germline CDR1 and CDR2: SGDLS and YYNGEE. CDR3: CASSADVLAGGRETQYF. The CDR3 nucleotides are TGTGCCAGCAGCGCCGATGTACTAGCGGGAGGAAGAGAGACCCAGTACTTC.

V is TRBV5-6 and J is TRBJ2-3, with D tentatively TRBD2 (5 bases). V was cut by 2 bases and J by 5 bases, with 15 bases left in between. This CDR3 spans 15 amino acids. Germline CDR1 is SGHDT and CDR2 is YYEEEE. CDR3 residues: CASSLPRLAGDTQYF. CDR3 coding DNA: TGTGCCAGCAGCTTACCGAGGCTAGCTGGAGATACGCAGTATTTT.

The chain uses TRBV6-4 and TRBJ2-1, with D possibly called TRBD1 or TRBD2 (6 bases each). The V end was cut by 2 bases, the J end by 2 bases, with 10 bases between. Germline CDR1 reads MRHNA; CDR2 reads SNTAGT. This CDR3 is built from 15 residues. The CDR3 here is CASSDEGGPYNEQFF. As DNA, the CDR3 is TGTGCCAGCAGTGACGAAGGGGGGCCCTACAATGAGCAGTTCTTC.

The chain uses TRBV7-9 and TRBJ1-2, with TRBD1 as a possible D gene (5 bases). The V end lost 5 bases, the J end lost 4 bases, and 14 bases lay between the germline ends. Germline V CDR1 and CDR2: SEHNR, FQNEAQ (reference sequence). The length of the CDR3 is 14 residues. The DNA of the CDR3 is TGTGCCAGCAGCGAGGACGGCGGGGCCTATGGCTACACCTTC. Its translation: CASSEDGGAYGYTF.

Notes on this clone: Distinct nucleotide sequences in the sample also encode this CDR3. This CDR3 is CASSYTGSSYEQYF. The CDR3 coding sequence is TGTGCCAGCAGTTATACGGGAAGCTCCTACGAGCAGTACTTC. The chain has TRBV27 and TRBJ2-7; D is possibly TRBD2 (5 bases). V lost 4 bases, J lost 0 bases, and 10 bases lay in between. Per germline, CDR1 MNHEY and CDR2 SMNVEV (reference sequence). The CDR3 has 14 residues.

The rearrangement joins TRBV7-8 to TRBJ2-1; unclear D gene. V lost 7 bases to trimming and J lost 7 bases, with 8 bases between them. CDR3 length equals 11 residues. Germline CDR1 and CDR2: SGHVS and FQNEAQ. The CDR3 DNA reads TGTGCCAGCATCCTGGGAAATGAGCAGTTCTTC. It is translated as CASILGNEQFF. Variable domain in full (rest from reference TRBV7-8 and TRBJ2-1): GAGVSQSPRYKVAKRGQDVALRCDPISGHVSLFWYQQALGQGPEFLTYFQNEAQLDKSGLPSDRFFAERPEGSVSTLKIQRTQQEDSAVYLCASILGNEQFFGPGTRLTVL.

This chain uses TRBV15 with TRBJ2-2; possible D gene TRBD1, 5 bases. The ends were cut back, 0 bases at V and 6 bases at J, with 8 bases in the middle. Looked up from germline, CDR1 is LNHNV and CDR2 is YYDKDF (reference sequence). The CDR3 contains 14 residues. The DNA of the CDR3 is TGTGCCACCAGCAGAGACAGGGCGGCCGGGGAGCTGTTTTTT. This gives the protein CATSRDRAAGELFF.

This chain uses TRBV9 with TRBJ2-2, with 9 bases identical to TRBD1. Germline V lookup: CDR1 SGDLS, CDR2 YYNGEE. The CDR3 contains 15 residues. After removal of 6 bases from V and 4 bases from J, the junction contained 7 bases not matched to a gene. CDR3 region: CASKPGQGSTGELFF. DNA of the CDR3: TGTGCCAGCAAGCCGGGACAGGGTAGCACCGGGGAGCTGTTTTTT.

This chain connects TRBV13 to TRBJ2-7; TRBD2 matches at 11 bases. Trimming at V came to 4 bases and at J to 3 bases, leaving 8 bases not matched to a gene. This CDR3 region has 16 residues. Per germline, CDR1 PRHDT and CDR2 FYEKMQ (reference sequence). CDR3 coding DNA: TGTGCCAGCAGCTCCCGGACTAGCGGGCTCCGCTACGAGCAGTACTTC. Translating gives CASSSRTSGLRYEQYF.

This chain links TRBV28 with TRBJ2-2; no clear D. Germline CDR1 and CDR2: MDHEN and SYDVKM. V lost 4 bases to trimming and J lost 0 bases, with 9 bases between them. This CDR3 is built from 15 residues. The CDR3 loop reads CASSSETANTGELFF. The CDR3, as DNA: TGTGCCAGCAGTTCGGAAACAGCGAACACCGGGGAGCTGTTTTTT.

Details on this clone: Different DNA sequences within this sample yield the same CDR3. The V call is TRBV27, the J call TRBJ2-7, with 10 positions matching TRBD2. The ends lost 8 bases at V and 1 base at J; junction bases unmatched: 2. The CDR3 is 13 residues long. The V gene's germline CDR1 is MNHEY and CDR2 SMNVEV (reference sequence). This CDR3 is CASRLAGSYEQYF. DNA for the CDR3: TGTGCCAGCCGACTAGCGGGTTCCTACGAGCAGTACTTC.

The J gene is TRBJ2-5, the V gene TRBV5-8, with 7 bases fitting TRBD1. The CDR3 totals 16 residues. Per germline, CDR1 SGHTS and CDR2 YDEGEE. With 4 bases clipped from V and 0 bases from J, the junction kept 9 bases outside the gene matches. CDR3 bases: TGTGCCAGCAGCACGGGACAGAACCTGTACCAAGAGACCCAGTACTTC. Translation: CASSTGQNLYQETQYF. Using reference TRBV5-8 and TRBJ2-5 for the parts outside the CDR3, the full variable domain is EAGVTQSPTHLIKTRGQQATLRCSPISGHTSVYWYQQALGLGLQFLLWYDEGEERNRGNFPPRFSGRQFPNYSSELNVNALELEDSALYLCASSTGQNLYQETQYFGPGTRLLVL.

J is TRBJ1-2 and V is TRBV30; 9 bases match TRBD1. Germline CDR1 reads GTSNPN; CDR2 reads SVGIG (reference sequence). This CDR3 has 13 amino acids. V trimming: 4 bases; J trimming: 6 bases; junction bases outside the gene matches: 6. The CDR3 DNA reads as TGTGCCTGGACAGGGACAGGGTTCGATGGCTACACCTTC. Translated, it gives CAWTGTGFDGYTF.

This clone appeared once. This chain connects TRBV28 to TRBJ1-5, with D unresolved. This CDR3 is 16 amino acids long. CDR1 and CDR2 (germline): MDHEN, SYDVKM. V shed 2 bases and J shed 0 bases, with 11 bases lying between them. The CDR3 reads CASSLQGLYSNQPQHF. The CDR3, as DNA: TGTGCCAGCAGTTTACAAGGTCTCTATAGCAATCAGCCCCAGCATTTT. Based on the CDR3 plus reference TRBV28 and TRBJ1-5, the full variable domain is DVKVTQSSRYLVKRTGEKVFLECVQDMDHENMFWYRQDPGLGLRLIYFSYDVKMKEKGDIPEGYSVSREKKERFSLILESASTNQTSMYLCASSLQGLYSNQPQHFGDGTRLSIL.

The chain couples TRBV27 to TRBJ2-3, with a tentative D call TRBD1 (5 bases). CDR3 length equals 13 residues. V was cut by 7 bases and J by 6 bases, with 14 bases left in between. Germline CDR1 and CDR2: MNHEY and SMNVEV (reference sequence). The CDR3 protein is CASTLRGSDTQYF. CDR3 nucleotide sequence: TGTGCCAGCACCCTAAGGGGTTCGGATACGCAGTATTTT.

J is TRBJ2-7 and V is TRBV5-4; 8 bases are a match to TRBD2. Per the germline V gene, CDR1 is SGHNT and CDR2 is YYREEE (reference sequence). Unmatched junction bases numbered 6, after V lost 2 bases and J lost 2 bases. CDR3 length: 15 residues. CDR3 in amino acids: CASSFFGRDPYEQYF. CDR3 DNA: TGTGCCAGCAGCTTCTTCGGGAGGGACCCCTACGAGCAGTACTTC.

This rearrangement joins TRBV13 to TRBJ1-3; maybe TRBD1 (6 bases). Germline loops: CDR1 PRHDT, CDR2 FYEKMQ (reference sequence). The CDR3 spans 16 residues. Trimming took 5 bases from V and 2 from J, leaving 16 bases between them. The CDR3 region is CASSPTGTAPGNTIYF. The CDR3 coding sequence is TGTGCCAGCAGCCCGACAGGCACAGCGCCTGGAAACACCATATATTTT.

V usage is TRBV28 and J usage is TRBJ2-2; 10 positions match TRBD1. Germline V gene lookup returns CDR1 MDHEN and CDR2 SYDVKM. The ends lost 6 bases at V and 4 bases at J; junction bases unmatched: 14. The CDR3 covers 18 residues. CDR3 DNA sequence: TGTGCCAGCAGGCTAAGACAGGGGGCGCGCCCCCTCACCGGGGAGCTGTTTTTT. This sequence encodes CASRLRQGARPLTGELFF.